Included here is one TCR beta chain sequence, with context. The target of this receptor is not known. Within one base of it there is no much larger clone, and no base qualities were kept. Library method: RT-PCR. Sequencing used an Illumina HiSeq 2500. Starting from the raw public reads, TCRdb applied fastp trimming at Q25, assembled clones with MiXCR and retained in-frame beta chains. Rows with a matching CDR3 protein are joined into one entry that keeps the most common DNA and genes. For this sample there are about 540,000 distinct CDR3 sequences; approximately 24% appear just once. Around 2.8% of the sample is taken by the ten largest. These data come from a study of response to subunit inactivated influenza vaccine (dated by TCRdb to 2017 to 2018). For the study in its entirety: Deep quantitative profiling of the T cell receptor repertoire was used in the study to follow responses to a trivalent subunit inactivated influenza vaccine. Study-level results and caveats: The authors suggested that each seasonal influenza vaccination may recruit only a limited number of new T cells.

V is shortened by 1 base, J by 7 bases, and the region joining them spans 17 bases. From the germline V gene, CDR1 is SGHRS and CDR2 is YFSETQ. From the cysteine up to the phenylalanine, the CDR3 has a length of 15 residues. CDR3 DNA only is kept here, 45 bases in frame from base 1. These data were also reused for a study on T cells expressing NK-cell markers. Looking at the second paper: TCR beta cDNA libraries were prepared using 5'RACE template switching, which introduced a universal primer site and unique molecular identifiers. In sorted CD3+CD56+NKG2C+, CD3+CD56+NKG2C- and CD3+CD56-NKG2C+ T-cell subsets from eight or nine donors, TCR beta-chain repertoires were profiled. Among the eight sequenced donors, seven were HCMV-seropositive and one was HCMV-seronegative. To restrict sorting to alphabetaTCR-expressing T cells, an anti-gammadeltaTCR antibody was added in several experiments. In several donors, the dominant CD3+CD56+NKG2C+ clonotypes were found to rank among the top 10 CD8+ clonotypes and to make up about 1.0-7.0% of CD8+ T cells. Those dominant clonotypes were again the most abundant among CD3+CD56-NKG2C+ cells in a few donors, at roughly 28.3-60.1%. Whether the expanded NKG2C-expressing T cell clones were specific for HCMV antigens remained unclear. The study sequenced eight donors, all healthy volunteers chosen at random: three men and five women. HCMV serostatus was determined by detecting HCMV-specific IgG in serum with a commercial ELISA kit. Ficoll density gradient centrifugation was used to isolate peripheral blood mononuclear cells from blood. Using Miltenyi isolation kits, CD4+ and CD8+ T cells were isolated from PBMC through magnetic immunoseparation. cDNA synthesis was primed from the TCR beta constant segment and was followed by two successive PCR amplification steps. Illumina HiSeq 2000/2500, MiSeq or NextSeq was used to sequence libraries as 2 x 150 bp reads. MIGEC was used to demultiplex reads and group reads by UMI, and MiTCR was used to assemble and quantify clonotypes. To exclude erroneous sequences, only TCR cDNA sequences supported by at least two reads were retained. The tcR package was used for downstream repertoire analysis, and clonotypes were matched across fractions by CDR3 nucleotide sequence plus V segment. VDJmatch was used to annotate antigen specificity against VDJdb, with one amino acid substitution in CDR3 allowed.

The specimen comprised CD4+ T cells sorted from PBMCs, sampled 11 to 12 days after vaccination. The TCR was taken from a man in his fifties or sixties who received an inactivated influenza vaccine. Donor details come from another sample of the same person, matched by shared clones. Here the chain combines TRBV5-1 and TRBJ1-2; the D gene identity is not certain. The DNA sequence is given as TGCGCCAGCAGCTTGAATTCGCGCGGAGATGGTGGCTACACCTTC. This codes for CASSLNSRGDGGYTF.